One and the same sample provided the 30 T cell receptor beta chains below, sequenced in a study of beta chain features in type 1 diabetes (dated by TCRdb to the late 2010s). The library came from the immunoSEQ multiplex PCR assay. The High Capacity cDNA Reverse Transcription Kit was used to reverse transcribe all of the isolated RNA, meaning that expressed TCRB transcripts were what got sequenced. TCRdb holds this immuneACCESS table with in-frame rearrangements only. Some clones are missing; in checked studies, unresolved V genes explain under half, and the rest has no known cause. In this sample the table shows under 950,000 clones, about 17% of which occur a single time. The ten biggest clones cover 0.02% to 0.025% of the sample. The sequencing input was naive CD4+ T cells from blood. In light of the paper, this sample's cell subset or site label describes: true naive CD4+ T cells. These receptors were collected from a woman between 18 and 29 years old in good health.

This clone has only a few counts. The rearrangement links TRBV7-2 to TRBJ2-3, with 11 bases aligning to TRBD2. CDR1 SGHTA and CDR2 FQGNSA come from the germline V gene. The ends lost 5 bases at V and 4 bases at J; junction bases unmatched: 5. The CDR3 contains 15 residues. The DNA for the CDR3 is TGTGCCAGCAGCACTCTAGCGGGAGGTTCAGATACGCAGTATTTT. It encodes CASSTLAGGSDTQYF.

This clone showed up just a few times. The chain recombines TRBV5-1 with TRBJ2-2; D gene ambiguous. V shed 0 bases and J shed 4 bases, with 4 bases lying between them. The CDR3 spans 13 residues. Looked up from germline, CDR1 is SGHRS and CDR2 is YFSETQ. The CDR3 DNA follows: TGCGCCAGCAGCTTGGAAGTCACCGGGGAGCTGTTTTTT. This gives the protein CASSLEVTGELFF.

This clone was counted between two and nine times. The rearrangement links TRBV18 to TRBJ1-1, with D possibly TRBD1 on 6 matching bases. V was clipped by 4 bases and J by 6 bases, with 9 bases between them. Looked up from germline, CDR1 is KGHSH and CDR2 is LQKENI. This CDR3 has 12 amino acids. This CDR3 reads CASSQTGAEAFF. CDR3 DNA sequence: TGTGCCAGCTCACAGACAGGAGCTGAAGCTTTCTTT.

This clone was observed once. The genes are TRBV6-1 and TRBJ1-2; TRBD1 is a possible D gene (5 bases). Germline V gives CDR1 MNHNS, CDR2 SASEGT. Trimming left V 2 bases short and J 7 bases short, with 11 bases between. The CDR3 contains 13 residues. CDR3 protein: CASSESRGGGYTF. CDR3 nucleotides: TGTGCCAGCAGTGAAAGTAGGGGAGGTGGCTACACCTTC.

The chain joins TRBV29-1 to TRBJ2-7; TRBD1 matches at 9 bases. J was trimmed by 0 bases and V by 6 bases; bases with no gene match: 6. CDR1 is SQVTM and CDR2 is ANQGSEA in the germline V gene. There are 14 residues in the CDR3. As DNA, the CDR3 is TGCAGCGTGTGGGGGACAGGGCTCTCCTACGAGCAGTACTTC. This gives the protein CSVWGTGLSYEQYF.

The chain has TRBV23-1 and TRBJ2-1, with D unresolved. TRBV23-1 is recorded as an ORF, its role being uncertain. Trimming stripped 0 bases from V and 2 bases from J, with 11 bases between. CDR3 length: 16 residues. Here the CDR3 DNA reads TGCGCCAGCAGTCAATCCTCGCAGGTACCCTACAATGAGCAGTTCTTC. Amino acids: CASSQSSQVPYNEQFF.

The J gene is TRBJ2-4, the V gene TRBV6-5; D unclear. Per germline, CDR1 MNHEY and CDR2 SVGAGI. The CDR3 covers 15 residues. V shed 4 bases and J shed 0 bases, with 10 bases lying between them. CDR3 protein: CASSSPSGAKNIQYF. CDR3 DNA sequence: TGTGCCAGCAGTTCCCCGTCCGGAGCCAAAAACATTCAGTACTTC.

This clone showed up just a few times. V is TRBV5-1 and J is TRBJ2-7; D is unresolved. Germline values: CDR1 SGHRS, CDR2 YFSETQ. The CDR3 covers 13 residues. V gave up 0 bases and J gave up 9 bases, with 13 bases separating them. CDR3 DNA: TGCGCCAGCAGCTTGGAGGGTAGGCCCCGGCAGTACTTC. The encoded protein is CASSLEGRPRQYF.

The DNA of the CDR3 is TGTGCCAGCAGCGCACTCGGTAGCGGGAGTACTTACGAGCAGTACTTC. This gives the protein CASSALGSGSTYEQYF. This rearrangement joins TRBV7-2 to TRBJ2-7, with 9 bases identical to TRBD2. This CDR3 is 16 amino acids long. J was trimmed by 4 bases and V by 5 bases; bases with no gene match: 12. Germline V gene lookup returns CDR1 SGHTA and CDR2 FQGNSA.

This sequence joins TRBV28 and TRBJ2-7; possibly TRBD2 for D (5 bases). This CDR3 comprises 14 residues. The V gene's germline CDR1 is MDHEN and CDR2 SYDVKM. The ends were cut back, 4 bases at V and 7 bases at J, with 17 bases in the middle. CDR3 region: CASSSHWTPGEQYF. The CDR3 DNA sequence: TGTGCCAGCAGTTCGCACTGGACCCCGGGGGAGCAGTACTTC.

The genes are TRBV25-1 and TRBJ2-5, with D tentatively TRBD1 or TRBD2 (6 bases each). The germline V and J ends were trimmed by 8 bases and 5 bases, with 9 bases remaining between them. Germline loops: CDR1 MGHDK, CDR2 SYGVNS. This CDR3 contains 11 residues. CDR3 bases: TGTGCCAGCGGGGGGCGGGAGACCCAGTACTTC. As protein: CASGGRETQYF.

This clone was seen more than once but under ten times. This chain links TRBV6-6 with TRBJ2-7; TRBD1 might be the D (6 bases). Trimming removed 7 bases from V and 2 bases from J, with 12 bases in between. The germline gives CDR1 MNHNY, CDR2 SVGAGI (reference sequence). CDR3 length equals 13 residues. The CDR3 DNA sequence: TGTGCCAGCATGGCCGGGGACACCTACGAGCAGTACTTC. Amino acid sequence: CASMAGDTYEQYF.

As DNA, the CDR3 is TGTGCCAGCTCACCACCCAGTGGGATGGAGACCCAGTACTTC. Its translation is CASSPPSGMETQYF. The V gene is TRBV18, the J gene TRBJ2-5; D uncertain. Looked up from germline, CDR1 is KGHSH and CDR2 is LQKENI. Trimming cost V 0 bases and J 5 bases, with 10 bases left between them. This CDR3 is 14 amino acids long.

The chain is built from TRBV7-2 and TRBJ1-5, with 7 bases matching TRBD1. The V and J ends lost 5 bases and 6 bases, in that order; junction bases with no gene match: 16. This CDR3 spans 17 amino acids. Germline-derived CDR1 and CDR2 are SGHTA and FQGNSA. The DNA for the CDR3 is TGTGCCAGCAGCAAAGAAGGGGTAGGGGGCGCGGGTCAGCCCCAGCATTTT. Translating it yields CASSKEGVGGAGQPQHF.

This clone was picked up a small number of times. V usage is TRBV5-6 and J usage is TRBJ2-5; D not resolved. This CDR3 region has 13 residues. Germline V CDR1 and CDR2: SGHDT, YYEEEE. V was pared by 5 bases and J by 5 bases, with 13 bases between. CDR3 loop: CASRPLETETQYF. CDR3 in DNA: TGTGCCAGCAGACCGTTGGAAACGGAGACCCAGTACTTC.

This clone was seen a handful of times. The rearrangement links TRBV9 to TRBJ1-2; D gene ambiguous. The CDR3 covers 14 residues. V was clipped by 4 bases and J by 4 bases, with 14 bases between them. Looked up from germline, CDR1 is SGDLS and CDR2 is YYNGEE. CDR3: CASSSDLGSYGYTF. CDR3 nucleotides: TGTGCCAGCAGCTCAGACTTGGGATCCTATGGCTACACCTTC.

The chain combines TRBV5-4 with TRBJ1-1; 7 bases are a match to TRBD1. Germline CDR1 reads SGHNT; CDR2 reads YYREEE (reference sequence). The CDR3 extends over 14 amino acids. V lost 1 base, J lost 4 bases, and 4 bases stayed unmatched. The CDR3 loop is CASSLTGEGTEAFF. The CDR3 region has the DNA TGTGCCAGCAGCTTGACAGGGGAGGGCACTGAAGCTTTCTTT.

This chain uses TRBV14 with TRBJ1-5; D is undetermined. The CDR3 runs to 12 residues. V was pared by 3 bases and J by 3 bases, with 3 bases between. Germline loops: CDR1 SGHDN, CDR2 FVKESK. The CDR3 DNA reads TGTGCCAGCAGCCACAACAATCAGCCCCAGCATTTT. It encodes CASSHNNQPQHF.

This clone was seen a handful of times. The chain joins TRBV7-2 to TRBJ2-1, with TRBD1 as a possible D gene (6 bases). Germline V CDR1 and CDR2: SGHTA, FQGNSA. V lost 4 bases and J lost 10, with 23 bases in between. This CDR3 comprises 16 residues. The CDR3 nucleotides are TGTGCCAGCAGCTCCAACAGGGAGAACCACTTTGGAGAGCAGTTCTTC. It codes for CASSSNRENHFGEQFF.

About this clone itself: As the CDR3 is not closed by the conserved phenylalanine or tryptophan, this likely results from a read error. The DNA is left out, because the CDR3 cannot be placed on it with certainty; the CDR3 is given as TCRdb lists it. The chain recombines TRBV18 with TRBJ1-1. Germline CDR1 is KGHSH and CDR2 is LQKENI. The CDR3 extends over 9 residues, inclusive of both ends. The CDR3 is CASQTRDAV.

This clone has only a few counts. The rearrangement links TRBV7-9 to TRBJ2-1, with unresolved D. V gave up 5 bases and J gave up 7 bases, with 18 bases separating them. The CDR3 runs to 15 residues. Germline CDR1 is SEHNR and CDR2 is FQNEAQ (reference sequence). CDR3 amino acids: CASSPRTYEENEQFF. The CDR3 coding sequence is TGTGCCAGCAGCCCGCGGACCTACGAGGAGAATGAGCAGTTCTTC.

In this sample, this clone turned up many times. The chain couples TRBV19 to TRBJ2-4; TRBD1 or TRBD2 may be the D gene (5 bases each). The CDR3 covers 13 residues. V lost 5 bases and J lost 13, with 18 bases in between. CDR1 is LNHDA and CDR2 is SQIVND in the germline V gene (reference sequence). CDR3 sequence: CASSRGALGDQYF. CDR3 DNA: TGTGCCAGTAGTCGGGGTGCCTTGGGGGACCAGTACTTC.

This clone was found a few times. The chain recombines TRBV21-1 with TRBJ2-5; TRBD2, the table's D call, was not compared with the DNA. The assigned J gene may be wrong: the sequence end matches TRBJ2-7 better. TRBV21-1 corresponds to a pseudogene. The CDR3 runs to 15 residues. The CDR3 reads CASSIGGWRGYEQYF. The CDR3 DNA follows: TGTGCCAGCAGCATCGGCGGGTGGAGGGGCTACGAGCAGTACTTC.

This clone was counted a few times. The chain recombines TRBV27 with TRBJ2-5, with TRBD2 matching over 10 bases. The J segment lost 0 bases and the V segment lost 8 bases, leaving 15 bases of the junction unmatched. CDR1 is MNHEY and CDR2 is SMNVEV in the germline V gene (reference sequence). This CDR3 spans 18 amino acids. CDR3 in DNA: TGTGCCAGCTCTGTCAGGGAACCTGGGACTAGCGACCAAGAGACCCAGTACTTC. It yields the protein CASSVREPGTSDQETQYF.

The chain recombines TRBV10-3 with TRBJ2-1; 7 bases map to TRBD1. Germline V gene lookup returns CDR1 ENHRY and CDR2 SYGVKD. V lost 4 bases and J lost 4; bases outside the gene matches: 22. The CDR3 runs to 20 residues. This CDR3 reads CAISGLPASGGEGSYNEQFF. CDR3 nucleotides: TGTGCCATCAGTGGGTTACCGGCCTCAGGGGGAGAGGGGTCTTACAATGAGCAGTTCTTC.

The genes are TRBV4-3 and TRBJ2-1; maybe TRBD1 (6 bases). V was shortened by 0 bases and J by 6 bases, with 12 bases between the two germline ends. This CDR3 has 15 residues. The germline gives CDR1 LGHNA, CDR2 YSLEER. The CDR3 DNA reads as TGCGCCAGCAGCCAAGATGCGGCAGGGGCCAATGAGCAGTTCTTC. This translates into CASSQDAAGANEQFF.

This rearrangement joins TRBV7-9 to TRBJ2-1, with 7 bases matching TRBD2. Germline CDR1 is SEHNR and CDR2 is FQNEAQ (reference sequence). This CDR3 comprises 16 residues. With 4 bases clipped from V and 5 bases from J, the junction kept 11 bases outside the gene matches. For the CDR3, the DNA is TGTGCCAGCAGCTCAAGGGGCGGGGGACTTCACAATGAGCAGTTCTTC. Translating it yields CASSSRGGGLHNEQFF.

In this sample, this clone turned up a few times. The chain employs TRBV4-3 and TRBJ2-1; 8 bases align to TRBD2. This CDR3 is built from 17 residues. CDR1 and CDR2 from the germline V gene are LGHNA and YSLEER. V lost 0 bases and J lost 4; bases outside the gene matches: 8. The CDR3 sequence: CASSQDPGLGRYNEQFF. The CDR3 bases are TGCGCCAGCAGCCAAGATCCGGGACTAGGGCGTTACAATGAGCAGTTCTTC.

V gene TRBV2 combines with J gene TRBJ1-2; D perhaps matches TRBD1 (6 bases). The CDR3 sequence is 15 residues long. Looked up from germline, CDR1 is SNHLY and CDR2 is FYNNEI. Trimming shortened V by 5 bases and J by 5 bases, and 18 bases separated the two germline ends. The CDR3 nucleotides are TGTGCCAGCAGTAATAAGCAGGGGCAATTATATGGCTACACCTTC. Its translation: CASSNKQGQLYGYTF.

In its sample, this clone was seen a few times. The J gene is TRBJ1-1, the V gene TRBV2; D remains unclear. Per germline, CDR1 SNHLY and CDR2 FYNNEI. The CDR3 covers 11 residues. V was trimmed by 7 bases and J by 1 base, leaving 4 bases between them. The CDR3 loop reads CASKGNTEAFF. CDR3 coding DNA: TGTGCCAGCAAAGGGAACACTGAAGCTTTCTTT.